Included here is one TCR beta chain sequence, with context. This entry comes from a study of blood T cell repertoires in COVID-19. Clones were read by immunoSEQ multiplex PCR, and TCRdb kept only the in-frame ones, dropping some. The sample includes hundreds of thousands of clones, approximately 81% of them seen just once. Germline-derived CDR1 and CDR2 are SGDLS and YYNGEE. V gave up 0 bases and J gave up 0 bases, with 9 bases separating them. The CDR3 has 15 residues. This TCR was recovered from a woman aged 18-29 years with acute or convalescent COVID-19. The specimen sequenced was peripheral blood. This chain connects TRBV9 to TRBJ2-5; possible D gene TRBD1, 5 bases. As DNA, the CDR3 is TGTGCCAGCAGCGTAGAGGGGTACGACCAAGAGACCCAGTACTTC. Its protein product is CASSVEGYDQETQYF.